This TCR beta chain was recovered during a study of blood T cell repertoires in COVID-19. Clones were sequenced by immunoSEQ multiplex PCR, and TCRdb holds only the in-frame ones, with some missing. Among more than 200,000 clones, less than 90% were seen once, and the ten largest hold just over 2.5%. The V gene's germline CDR1 is SGHVS and CDR2 FNYEAQ. The CDR3 sequence is 15 residues long. V was clipped by 4 bases and J by 3 bases, with 15 bases between them. The sequenced sample was peripheral blood. This TCR derives from a woman aged 70-85 years with active or convalescent COVID-19. The chain carries TRBV7-6 and TRBJ1-1, with D possibly matching TRBD1 (6 bases). The CDR3, as DNA: TGTGCCAGCAGCTCCAACAGGGAATTGGACACTGAAGCTTTCTTT. Translation: CASSSNRELDTEAFF.